Included here is one T cell receptor beta chain sequence, with context. The data originate from a study of blood T cell repertoires in COVID-19. In the study overall: T cells, B-cell-depleted T cells, or PBMCs supplied cDNA or gDNA.

Under the authors' procedure: Estimates of nucleated cell counts were drawn from the amplification of reference gene primers. The protocol was immunoSEQ multiplex PCR, while the TCRdb copy is restricted to in-frame clones and leaves out a portion. Clone size and V and J calls were adopted from that table, with D and trimming inferred from the DNA. This table has approximately 200,000 clones, over 80% appearing once. The sequencing sample was made of peripheral blood. The origin of this receptor is a human donor in a cohort sampled during active COVID-19.

The CDR3 sequence: CASSLRTSGSGELFF. CDR3 in DNA: TGTGCCAGCAGCTTGAGGACTAGCGGTAGCGGGGAGCTGTTTTTT. The chain combines TRBV5-4 with TRBJ2-2; 10 positions match TRBD2. Looked up from germline, CDR1 is SGHNT and CDR2 is YYREEE (reference sequence). The junction had 4 bases not matched to a gene; V was cut back by 1 base and J by 7 bases. This CDR3 is 15 amino acids long.